This T cell receptor beta chain was recorded in a study of long-term antiretroviral therapy in people with HIV. The V segment lost 0 bases and the J segment 0 bases; nucleotides outside the gene matches: 0. This CDR3 has 16 amino acids. In germline, CDR1 is MRHNA, CDR2 SNTAGT. Researchers ran immunoSEQ v3.0 at survey level. Sequenced by immunoSEQ multiplex PCR; TCRdb stores in-frame clones only, minus some. The table has 9,500 to 12,000 clones, about 89% seen once; the top ten hold under 25%. Sequenced material: unsorted PBMCs, taken 0.2 years before starting antiretroviral therapy. V and J are TRBV6-4 and TRBJ2-3, with 10 positions matching TRBD2. The sequence was obtained from a woman aged 35 to 49 with HIV. CDR3 amino acids: CASSDSAGGSTDTQYF. CDR3 nucleotides: TGTGCCAGCAGTGACTCAGCGGGGGGGAGCACAGATACGCAGTATTTT.